These T cell receptor beta chains were read from a single sample in a study of response to subunit inactivated influenza vaccine. TCRdb itself ran the RT-PCR reads through MiXCR, one entry per CDR3 protein. The data show a few hundred thousand distinct CDR3 sequences, 21% seen once. The material sequenced was PBMCs from blood, taken approximately 20 months after vaccination. The receptors were gathered from a man in his fifties or sixties who received an inactivated influenza vaccine. Both conserved end residues are part of each CDR3. Fields, in order: CDR3 protein, CDR3 DNA, V gene, D gene, clone size, J gene. A D gene is named only where the DNA matches it firmly. Clone size, where shown, is once, few, many, or a class for clones that have expanded.

cdr3_aa: CAFGGANTGELFF
cdr3_nt: TGTGCCTTCGGGGGGGCGAACACCGGGGAGCTGTTTTTT
v_call: TRBV28
d_call: TRBD2
clone_size: few
j_call: TRBJ2-2

cdr3_aa: CASSSRLRGAEAFF
cdr3_nt: TGTGCCAGCAGTTCCAGGCTGAGGGGGGCTGAAGCTTTCTTT
v_call: TRBV12-3/TRBV12-4
d_call: -
clone_size: many
j_call: TRBJ1-1

cdr3_aa: CSARTSPRETQYF
cdr3_nt: TGCAGCGCCCGGACTAGCCCCAGAGAGACCCAGTACTTC
v_call: TRBV29-1
d_call: TRBD2
clone_size: -
j_call: TRBJ2-5

cdr3_aa: CSARDHSFNTGELFF
cdr3_nt: TGCAGTGCTAGAGATCATAGCTTCAACACCGGGGAGCTGTTTTTT
v_call: TRBV20-1
d_call: -
clone_size: once
j_call: TRBJ2-2

cdr3_aa: CASSSIPNTGELFF
cdr3_nt: TGTGCCAGCAGTTCTATCCCGAACACCGGGGAGCTGTTTTTT
v_call: TRBV25-1
d_call: -
clone_size: -
j_call: TRBJ2-2

cdr3_aa: CASSSHGRNYGYTF
cdr3_nt: TGTGCCAGCAGCTCCCATGGACGGAACTATGGCTACACCTTC
v_call: TRBV7-9
d_call: -
clone_size: -
j_call: TRBJ1-2

cdr3_aa: CASSYRRFNEKLFF
cdr3_nt: TGTGCCAGCAGTTACCGCAGATTTAATGAAAAACTGTTTTTT
v_call: TRBV6-2/TRBV6-3
d_call: -
clone_size: few
j_call: TRBJ1-4

cdr3_aa: CASSQGLAGVPYEQYF
cdr3_nt: TGTGCCAGCAGCCAAGGCCTAGCGGGCGTTCCCTACGAGCAGTACTTC
v_call: TRBV4-2
d_call: TRBD2
clone_size: -
j_call: TRBJ2-7

cdr3_aa: CSVGEGDTDTQYF
cdr3_nt: TGCAGCGTTGGTGAGGGGGACACAGATACGCAGTATTTT
v_call: TRBV29-1
d_call: -
clone_size: -
j_call: TRBJ2-3

cdr3_aa: CASSPSYPVEFF
cdr3_nt: TGCGCCAGCAGCCCTTCCTACCCCGTAGAGTTCTTC
v_call: TRBV5-1
d_call: -
clone_size: -
j_call: TRBJ2-1